This TCR beta chain was documented in a study of cytomegalovirus exposure and HLA in healthy donors. For the study at large: Earlier, roughly 180 million T cells were analyzed, and some 120 million unique TCR beta sequences were found among them.

A multiplex PCR was run with 60 Vbeta primers and 13 Jbeta primers. Profiled with immunoSEQ multiplex PCR; TCRdb holds only in-frame clones, not every one. There are around 190,000 clones in the sample; 8.5% to 10% occur only once, and 1% to 1.5% lies in the top ten. In the case of this clone: Its target is unknown.

Study-wide results and caveats: CMV antigen specificity was confirmed in vitro for a few CMV-associated chains. A later analysis showed that HLA-associated TCR beta chains had undergone more clonal expansion than equally common others.

This TCR came from a woman aged 30 to 39 in good health and CMV-seropositive. The sample comprised PBMCs.

Here the CDR3 reads CASSLVVGREDPRADTQYF. CDR3 sequence (DNA): TGTGCCAGCAGCTTAGTCGTAGGGCGGGAGGACCCGCGGGCAGATACGCAGTATTTT. The genes are TRBV7-9 and TRBJ2-3; 8 nucleotides line up with TRBD2. Per the germline V gene, CDR1 is SEHNR and CDR2 is FQNEAQ (reference sequence). V lost 1 base and J lost 4; bases outside the gene matches: 16. The length of the CDR3 is 19 residues. The complete variable domain, with remaining parts taken from reference TRBV7-9 and TRBJ2-3, reads DTGVSQNPRHKITKRGQNVTFRCDPISEHNRLYWYRQTLGQGPEFLTYFQNEAQLEKSRLLSDRFSAERPKGSFSTLEIQRTEQGDSAMYLCASSLVVGREDPRADTQYFGPGTRLTVL.